This T cell receptor beta chain was retrieved from a study of Ad26.COV2.S vaccination and SARS-CoV-2 variants. Study results and limitations: Post-vaccination breadth of spike-specific CD8+ and CD4+ T cell responses was reportedly substantial.

The data were produced by immunoSEQ multiplex PCR, yet TCRdb's version contains in-frame clones alone and is incomplete. The repertoire consists of under 600,000 clones, with 80% to 90% occurring once and the leading ten covering about 1.7%. Concerning this clone: The antigen remains unidentified.

Described treatment: around 19 received Ad26.COV2.S at low or high dose, single or two shots; 5 received placebo; per-sample allocation not given. Sampling was performed 63 days after the first vaccine or placebo injection. The CDR3 runs to 16 residues. V and J are TRBV12-1 and TRBJ2-5; TRBD1 is taken as the D call from the table, unchecked against the DNA. TRBV12-1 is described as a pseudogene. The receptor comes from a person between 18 and 60 years old who received the Ad26.COV2.S COVID-19 vaccine or a placebo. The sequencing used peripheral blood, collected in a trial of Ad26.COV2.S vaccine versus placebo. CDR3 region: CASSIPRTGFWETQYF. The CDR3 DNA follows: TGTGCCAGCAGCATCCCTCGGACAGGTTTTTGGGAGACCCAGTACTTC.